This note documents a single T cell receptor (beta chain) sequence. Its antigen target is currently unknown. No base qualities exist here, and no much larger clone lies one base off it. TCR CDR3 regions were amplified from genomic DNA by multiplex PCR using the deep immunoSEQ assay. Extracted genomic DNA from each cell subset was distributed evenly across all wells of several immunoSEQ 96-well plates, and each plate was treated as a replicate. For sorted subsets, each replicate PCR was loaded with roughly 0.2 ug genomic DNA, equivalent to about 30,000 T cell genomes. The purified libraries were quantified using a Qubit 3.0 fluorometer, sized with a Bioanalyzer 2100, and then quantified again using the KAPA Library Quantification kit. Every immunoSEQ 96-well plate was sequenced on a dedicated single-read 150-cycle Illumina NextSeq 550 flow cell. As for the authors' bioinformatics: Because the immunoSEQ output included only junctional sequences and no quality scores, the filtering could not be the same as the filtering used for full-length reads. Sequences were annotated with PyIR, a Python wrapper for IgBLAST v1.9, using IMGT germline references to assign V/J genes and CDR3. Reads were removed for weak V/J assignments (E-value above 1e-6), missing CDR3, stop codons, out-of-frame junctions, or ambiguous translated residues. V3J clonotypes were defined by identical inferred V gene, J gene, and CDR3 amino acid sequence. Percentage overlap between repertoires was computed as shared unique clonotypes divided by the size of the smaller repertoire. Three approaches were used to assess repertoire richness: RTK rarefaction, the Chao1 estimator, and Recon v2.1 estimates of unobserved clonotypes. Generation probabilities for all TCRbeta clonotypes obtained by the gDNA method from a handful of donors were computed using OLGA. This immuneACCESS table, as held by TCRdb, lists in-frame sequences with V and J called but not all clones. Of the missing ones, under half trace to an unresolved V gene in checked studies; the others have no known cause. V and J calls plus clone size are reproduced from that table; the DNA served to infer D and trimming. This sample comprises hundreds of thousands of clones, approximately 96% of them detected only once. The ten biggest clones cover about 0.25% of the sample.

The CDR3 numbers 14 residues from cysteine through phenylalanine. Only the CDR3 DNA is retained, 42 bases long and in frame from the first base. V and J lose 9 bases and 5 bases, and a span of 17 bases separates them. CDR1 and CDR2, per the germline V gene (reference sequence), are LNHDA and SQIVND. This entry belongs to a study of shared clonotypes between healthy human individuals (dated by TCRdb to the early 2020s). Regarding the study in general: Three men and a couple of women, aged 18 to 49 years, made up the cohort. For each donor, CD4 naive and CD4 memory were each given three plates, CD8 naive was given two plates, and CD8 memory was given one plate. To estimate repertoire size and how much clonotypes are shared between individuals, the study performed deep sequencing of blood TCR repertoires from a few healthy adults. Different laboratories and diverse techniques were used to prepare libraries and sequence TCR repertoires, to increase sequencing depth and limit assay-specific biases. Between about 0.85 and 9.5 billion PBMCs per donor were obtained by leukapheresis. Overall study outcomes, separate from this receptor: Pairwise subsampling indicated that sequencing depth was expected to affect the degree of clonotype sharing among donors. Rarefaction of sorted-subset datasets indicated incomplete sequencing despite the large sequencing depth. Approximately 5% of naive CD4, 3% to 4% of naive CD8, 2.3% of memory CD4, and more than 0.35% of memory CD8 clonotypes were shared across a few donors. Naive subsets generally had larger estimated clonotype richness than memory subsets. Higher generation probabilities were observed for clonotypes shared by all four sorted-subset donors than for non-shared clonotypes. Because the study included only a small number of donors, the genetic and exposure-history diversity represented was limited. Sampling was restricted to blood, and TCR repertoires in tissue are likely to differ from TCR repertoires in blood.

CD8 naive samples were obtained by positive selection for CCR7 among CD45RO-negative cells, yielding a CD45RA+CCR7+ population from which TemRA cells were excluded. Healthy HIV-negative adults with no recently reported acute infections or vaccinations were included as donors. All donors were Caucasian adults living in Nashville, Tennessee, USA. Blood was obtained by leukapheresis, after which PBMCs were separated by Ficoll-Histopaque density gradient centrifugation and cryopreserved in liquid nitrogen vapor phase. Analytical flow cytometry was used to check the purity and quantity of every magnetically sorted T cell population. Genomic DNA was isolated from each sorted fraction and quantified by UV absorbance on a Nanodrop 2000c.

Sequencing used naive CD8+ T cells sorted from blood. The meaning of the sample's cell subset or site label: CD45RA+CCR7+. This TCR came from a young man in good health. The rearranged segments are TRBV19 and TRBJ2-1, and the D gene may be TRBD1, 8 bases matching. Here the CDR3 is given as CASVRTGTNNEQFF. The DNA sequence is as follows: TGTGCCAGCGTGAGGACAGGGACTAACAATGAGCAGTTCTTC.